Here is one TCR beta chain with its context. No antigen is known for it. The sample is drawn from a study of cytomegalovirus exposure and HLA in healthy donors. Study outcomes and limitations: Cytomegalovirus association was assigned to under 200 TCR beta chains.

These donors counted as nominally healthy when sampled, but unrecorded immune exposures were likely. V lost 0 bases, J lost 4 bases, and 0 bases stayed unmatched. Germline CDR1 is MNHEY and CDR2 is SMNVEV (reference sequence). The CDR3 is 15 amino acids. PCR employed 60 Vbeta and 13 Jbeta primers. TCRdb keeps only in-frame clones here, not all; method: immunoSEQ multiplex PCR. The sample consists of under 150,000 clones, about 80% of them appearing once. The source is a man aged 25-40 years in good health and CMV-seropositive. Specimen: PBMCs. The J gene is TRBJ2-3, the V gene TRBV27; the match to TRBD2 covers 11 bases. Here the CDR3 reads CASSLSSGGADTQYF. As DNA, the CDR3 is TGTGCCAGCAGTTTATCTAGCGGGGGGGCAGATACGCAGTATTTT.